Presented here are 22 T cell receptor beta chains from one specimen sequenced in a study of regulatory T cells in long-lasting Graves disease. According to the study, TCR beta libraries were built with iRepertoire HTBI primers and CDR3-region Arm-PCR. MiXCR, run by TCRdb on the multiplex PCR reads, gives a single entry per CDR3 protein. There are about 520,000 distinct CDR3 sequences in the sample; 9.5% to 15% occur only once, and approximately 9.6% lies in the top ten. Sample time point: newly diagnosed GD, antithyroid drugs for less than 3 months. From RNA extracted from PBMCs, the TCR library was made. The same specimen was also included in a second study, on T cells in Graves' hyperthyroidism and ophthalmopathy.

The source material was peripheral blood mononuclear cells (PBMCs), sampled at new diagnosis, from a patient treated with antithyroid drugs. These receptors all come from a woman aged 30 to 39 with Graves disease.

This clonotype was counted a few times. The gene calls are TRBV4-1 and TRBJ2-3; a possible D gene is TRBD2 (5 bases). Trimming took off 0 bases at V and 6 bases at J, with 13 bases between the two ends. The CDR3 contains 15 residues. Germline lookup yields CDR1 MGHRA and CDR2 YSYEKL. The CDR3 DNA is TGCGCCAGCAGCCAAGAATGGCGGGTTTCTGATACGCAGTATTTT. The encoded protein is CASSQEWRVSDTQYF.

The CDR3 loop reads CASSTRYRGIQETQYF. The CDR3, as DNA: TGCGCCAGCAGCACCCGATATCGCGGGATCCAAGAGACCCAGTACTTC. This sequence joins TRBV5-1 and TRBJ2-5, with D perhaps matching TRBD2 (6 bases). This CDR3 comprises 16 residues. Trimming removed 4 bases at V and 1 base at J, with 17 bases between. In germline, CDR1 is SGHRS, CDR2 YFSETQ.

Only a few counts were recorded for this clonotype. V usage is TRBV30 and J usage is TRBJ2-3; possible D gene TRBD2, 5 bases. The CDR3 runs to 12 residues. V was pared by 3 bases and J by 2 bases, with 6 bases between. The germline CDR1 and CDR2 sequences are GTSNPN and SVGIG (reference sequence). In DNA, the CDR3 is TGTGCCTGGAGAGACTACACAGATACGCAGTATTTT. Protein sequence: CAWRDYTDTQYF.

This clonotype was seen repeatedly, ten times or more. The chain links TRBV18 to TRBJ2-7; tentatively, D is TRBD2 (5 bases). Per germline, CDR1 KGHSH and CDR2 LQKENI. The V gene lost 1 base and the J gene lost 3 bases, with 10 bases spanning the gap. The CDR3 has 14 amino acids. DNA of the CDR3: TGTGCCAGCTCACCACAGGGAGAACGCTACGAGCAGTACTTC. Its translation is CASSPQGERYEQYF.

In this sample, this clonotype turned up many times. The CDR3: CASSPRTSAIYEQYF. CDR3 DNA sequence: TGTGCCAGCAGCCCGAGGACTAGCGCAATCTACGAGCAGTACTTC. This rearrangement joins TRBV12-3 or TRBV12-4 to TRBJ2-7; 9 positions match TRBD2. V was pared by 6 bases and J by 3 bases, with 9 bases of the junction left unmatched. The CDR3 contains 15 residues.

This clonotype was counted a few times. The V gene is TRBV7-9, the J gene TRBJ1-4; D is uncertain. Germline V gene lookup returns CDR1 SEHNR and CDR2 FQNEAQ (reference sequence). CDR3 length: 17 amino acids. V was pared by 5 bases and J by 0 bases, with 16 bases between. CDR3 DNA: TGTGCCAGCAGCCGAAGACAAAGAGATGCAACTAATGAAAAACTGTTTTTT. This codes for CASSRRQRDATNEKLFF.

The chain carries TRBV4-1 and TRBJ1-1; D not resolved. Trimming shortened V by 1 base and J by 6 bases, and 18 bases separated the two germline ends. Germline CDR1 MGHRA, CDR2 YSYEKL. This CDR3 comprises 16 residues. Here the CDR3 DNA reads TGCGCCAGCAGCCAAGTGGAGGCCGGAGCGATGCCTGAAGCTTTCTTT. It is translated as CASSQVEAGAMPEAFF.

This clonotype appeared many times. V and J are TRBV20-1 and TRBJ2-7, with D maybe TRBD2 (6 bases). Germline assignment: CDR1 DFQATT and CDR2 SNEGSKA (reference sequence). V was pared by 6 bases and J by 2 bases, with 17 bases between. This CDR3 contains 14 residues. The CDR3 DNA is TGCAGTGCCGAGGCGGTCGGGGGTCCCTACGAGCAGTACTTC. Translating gives CSAEAVGGPYEQYF.

Notes on this clonotype: A much larger clone differs by one base, so this may be a read error. The chain links TRBV11-1 to TRBJ2-7; a weak D match, TRBD2 (7 bases). Looked up from germline, CDR1 is SGHAT and CDR2 is FQDESV (reference sequence). The CDR3 sequence is 14 residues long. As DNA, the CDR3 is TGTGCCAACAGCCCCGGGGGGCGGGCCTACGAGCAGTACTTC. Amino acid sequence: CANSPGGRAYEQYF. The entire variable domain, with the rest obtained from reference TRBV11-1 and TRBJ2-7, is as follows: EAEVAQSPRYKITEKSQAVAFWCDPISGHATLYWYRQILGQGPELLVQFQDESVVDDSQLPKDRFSAERLKGVDSTLKIQPAELGDSAMYLCANSPGGRAYEQYFGPGTRLTVT.

A remark on this clonotype: A read error may explain this, as a much larger clone is one base away. The gene calls are TRBV11-2 and TRBJ2-1; the match to TRBD2 covers 9 bases. Germline V gene lookup returns CDR1 SGHAT and CDR2 FQNNGV. The CDR3 has 16 residues. Trimming at V came to 3 bases and at J to 10 bases, leaving 13 bases not matched to a gene. The CDR3 sequence is CASSFGSSSGTYEQFF. For the CDR3, the DNA is TGTGCCAGCAGCTTTGGGTCGTCTAGCGGGACCTACGAGCAGTTCTTC.

V gene TRBV19 combines with J gene TRBJ2-7; the match to TRBD1 covers 10 bases. V gave up 4 bases and J gave up 4 bases; unmatched junction bases: 7. CDR3 size: 15 residues. CDR1 is LNHDA, CDR2 SQIVND, per germline (reference sequence). CDR3 nucleotide sequence: TGTGCCAGTAGTAAGCCGGGACAGGGGTCTTACGAGCAGTACTTC. Residues: CASSKPGQGSYEQYF. The complete variable domain, with remaining parts taken from reference TRBV19 and TRBJ2-7, reads DGGITQSPKYLFRKEGQNVTLSCEQNLNHDAMYWYRQDPGQGLRLIYYSQIVNDFQKGDIAEGYSVSREKKESFPLTVTSAQKNPTAFYLCASSKPGQGSYEQYFGPGTRLTVT.

In regard to this clonotype: This could be a read error, since a much larger clone is one nucleotide away. Written as DNA, the CDR3 is TGTGCCAGCTCACCACCTCAGGGGGGCTACGAGCAGTGCTTC. Translation gives CASSPPQGGYEQCF. The chain employs TRBV18 and TRBJ2-7; a weak D match, TRBD1 (7 bases). The length of the CDR3 is 14 residues. Germline lookup yields CDR1 KGHSH and CDR2 LQKENI.

Remarks on this clonotype: This may arise from a read error, as a much more abundant clone is one base away. The V gene is TRBV28, the J gene TRBJ2-5, with D maybe TRBD1 (7 bases). This CDR3 is 16 amino acids long. CDR1 and CDR2 (germline): MDHEN, SYDVKM. Trimming shortened V by 7 bases and J by 10 bases, and 28 bases separated the two germline ends. CDR3 residues: CASTRDRSRPTGYQYF. The CDR3 DNA follows: TGTGCCAGCACGCGGGACCGATCGCGGCCGACAGGGTACCAGTACTTC.

This clonotype showed up many times. The chain links TRBV28 to TRBJ2-2; D unclear. This CDR3 region has 16 residues. The V end was cut by 2 bases, the J end by 2 bases, with 12 bases between. Germline-derived CDR1 and CDR2 are MDHEN and SYDVKM. The CDR3 DNA follows: TGTGCCAGCAGTTTAACGTACAGTTTTAACACCGGGGAGCTGTTTTTT. Its protein is CASSLTYSFNTGELFF.

The table lists this clonotype with many counts. The CDR3 loop is CASSIGAYSNQPQHF. The CDR3 DNA follows: TGTGCCAGTAGTATCGGGGCTTATAGCAATCAGCCCCAGCATTTT. The gene calls are TRBV19 and TRBJ1-5; D may be TRBD1 (5 bases). The germline CDR1 and CDR2 sequences are LNHDA and SQIVND (reference sequence). The CDR3 is made up of 15 amino acids. Trimming shortened V by 3 bases and J by 0 bases, and 9 bases separated the two germline ends.

V usage is TRBV5-1 and J usage is TRBJ2-3; D assignment may be TRBD1 or TRBD2 (6 bases each). Deletions cut 0 bases from V and 2 bases from J, with 16 bases between. There are 17 residues in the CDR3. The germline V gene encodes CDR1 SGHRS and CDR2 YFSETQ. In DNA form, the CDR3 reads TGCGCCAGCAGCTTGGATCCACATCGGGGGCCCACAGATACGCAGTATTTT. Translation: CASSLDPHRGPTDTQYF. Drawing the rest from reference TRBV5-1 and TRBJ2-3, the complete variable domain is KAGVTQTPRYLIKTRGQQVTLSCSPISGHRSVSWYQQTPGQGLQFLFEYFSETQRNKGNFPGRFSGRQFSNSRSEMNVSTLELGDSALYLCASSLDPHRGPTDTQYFGPGTRLTVL.

The chain links TRBV20-1 to TRBJ2-7; D not certain. Germline V CDR1 and CDR2: DFQATT, SNEGSKA (reference sequence). The ends were cut back, 5 bases at V and 1 base at J, with 12 bases in the middle. There are 13 residues in the CDR3. Here the CDR3 reads CSALWTASYEQYF. The CDR3 region has the DNA TGCAGTGCTCTATGGACGGCATCCTACGAGCAGTACTTC.

This clonotype was detected ten times or more. The rearrangement links TRBV27 to TRBJ2-1; no clear D gene. The germline gives CDR1 MNHEY, CDR2 SMNVEV (reference sequence). The V gene lost 10 bases and the J gene lost 4 bases, with 11 bases spanning the gap. The CDR3 runs to 12 residues. The CDR3 DNA is TGTGCCACCATTAATACTTACAATGAGCAGTTCTTC. It codes for CATINTYNEQFF.

The chain joins TRBV7-3 to TRBJ2-2; possible D gene TRBD2, 6 bases. The V end was cut by 5 bases, the J end by 6 bases, with 28 bases between. The CDR3 covers 19 residues. The germline V gene encodes CDR1 SGHTA and CDR2 FQGTGA. The CDR3 coding sequence is TGTGCCAGCAGCCTTTTGGGGCAAGGAGGGACCCCGACGGCCGGGGAGCTGTTTTTT. Protein sequence: CASSLLGQGGTPTAGELFF.

This clonotype was detected ten times or more. The chain carries TRBV4-1 and TRBJ2-7; tentatively, D is TRBD2 (5 bases). CDR1 is MGHRA, CDR2 YSYEKL, per germline. The CDR3 loop spans 15 amino acids. V was trimmed by 1 base and J by 2 bases, leaving 12 bases between them. This CDR3 is CASSQGGGWAYEQYF. The CDR3 coding sequence is TGCGCCAGCAGCCAAGGAGGAGGATGGGCCTACGAGCAGTACTTC.

This clonotype was recorded at least ten times. The chain is built from TRBV20-1 and TRBJ1-6; 7 bases match TRBD1. The V gene end was trimmed by 4 bases and the J gene end by 19 bases; junction bases not matched to a gene: 13. CDR3 length: 12 amino acids. Germline V gives CDR1 DFQATT, CDR2 SNEGSKA (reference sequence). CDR3 nucleotide sequence: TGCAGTGCTACAAGACCTGGACAGGTGCTTCACTTT. Its translation: CSATRPGQVLHF.

The table lists this clonotype with a few counts. The rearrangement joins TRBV6-1 to TRBJ1-4; perhaps TRBD1 as D (5 bases). The assigned J gene may be wrong: the sequence end matches TRBJ1-6 better. The CDR3 spans 16 residues. The germline V gene has CDR1 MNHNS and CDR2 SASEGT. The CDR3 sequence: CASSLADPGRSSPLHF. The DNA of the CDR3 is TGTGCCAGCAGTCTCGCAGACCCGGGACGAAGTTCACCCCTCCACTTT.